Each of the 6 T cell receptor beta chains below was sequenced from the same sample in a study of regulatory T cells in long-lasting Graves disease (dated by TCRdb to the early 2020s). Interpreted using the paper, the time point label stands for: persistent/refractory GD, antithyroid drugs over 5 years with positive TRAb. RNA was extracted from PBMCs in TRIzol for both TCR sequencing and RNA sequencing. Libraries came from multiplex PCR. TCRdb records Illumina HiSeq 4000 as the sequencer. iRepertoire HTBI primers and Arm-PCR amplification of CDR3 regions were used to construct TCR beta libraries. TCRdb redid the processing of the public reads, applying fastp at Q25 and MiXCR, and retained in-frame beta chains. CDR3 protein duplicates are merged, each entry listing the most common genes and DNA. The sample table holds around 500,000 distinct CDR3 sequences, of which roughly 20% were seen once. The ten largest clones add up to 6.5% to 8% of the sample.

This material consisted of peripheral blood mononuclear cells (PBMCs), taken when the disease was refractory, from a patient treated with antithyroid drugs. These receptors all come from a female donor with Graves disease.

This clonotype was counted many times. This chain uses TRBV2 with TRBJ1-2; TRBD1 might be the D (5 bases). This CDR3 has 12 amino acids. With 1 base removed from V and 7 bases from J, the gap between germline ends came to 7 bases. In germline, CDR1 is SNHLY, CDR2 FYNNEI. In DNA, the CDR3 is TGTGCCAGCAGTGAAGGGGGCCGTGGCTACACCTTC. Translating it yields CASSEGGRGYTF.

A remark on this clonotype: The junction and the germline gene differ at one end; a read error may be behind it. This sequence joins TRBV28 and TRBJ1-5; TRBD1 might be the D (6 bases). Germline CDR1 and CDR2: MDHEN and SYDVKM. CDR3 length: 13 residues. This chain's CDR3 is CASSYRANQSQHF. CDR3 bases: TGTGCCAGCAGCTACAGGGCAAATCAGTCCCAGCATTTT. Looking up the rest from reference TRBV28 and TRBJ1-5 gives the full variable domain: DVKVTQSSRYLVKRTGEKVFLECVQDMDHENMFWYRQDPGLGLRLIYFSYDVKMKEKGDIPEGYSVSREKKERFSLILESASTNQTSMYLCASSYRANQSQHFGDGTRLSIL.

This sequence joins TRBV19 and TRBJ1-5; D is uncertain. The CDR3 extends over 16 amino acids. Germline-derived CDR1 and CDR2 are LNHDA and SQIVND (reference sequence). The V and J ends lost 0 bases and 4 bases respectively, with 13 bases between them. Written as DNA, the CDR3 is TGTGCCAGTAGTATAGACGCGGCCGGAGGTAATCAGCCCCAGCATTTT. Translation gives CASSIDAAGGNQPQHF. Full variable domain (rest looked up from reference TRBV19 and TRBJ1-5): DGGITQSPKYLFRKEGQNVTLSCEQNLNHDAMYWYRQDPGQGLRLIYYSQIVNDFQKGDIAEGYSVSREKKESFPLTVTSAQKNPTAFYLCASSIDAAGGNQPQHFGDGTRLSIL.

As to this clonotype: Given a much more abundant clone one base away, this may be a read error. This sequence joins TRBV24-1 and TRBJ1-1; D not certain. The length of the CDR3 is 13 residues. Trimming removed 4 bases at V and 3 bases at J, with 8 bases between. CDR1 and CDR2 (germline): KGHDR, SFDVKD. The CDR3 bases are TGTGCCACCAGTGAAGGAAGGGACACTGAAGCTTTCTTT. Translation gives CATSEGRDTEAFF.

This clonotype was counted only a few times. The V gene is TRBV6-2 or TRBV6-3, the J gene TRBJ1-5; D gene ambiguous. The CDR3 is 16 residues long. Trimming took off 2 bases at V and 0 bases at J, with 11 bases between the two ends. In germline, CDR1 is MNHEY, CDR2 SVGEGT. CDR3 region: CASSYGVRLSNQPQHF. The CDR3 DNA follows: TGTGCCAGCAGTTACGGGGTCAGGCTTAGCAATCAGCCCCAGCATTTT.

The chain has TRBV7-2 and TRBJ2-2; weak D call: TRBD2 (6 bases). In germline, CDR1 is SGHTA, CDR2 FQGNSA. The CDR3 spans 16 residues. The V end was cut by 6 bases, the J end by 6 bases, with 20 bases between. This CDR3 reads CASRNGRKPSAGELFF. The CDR3 coding sequence is TGTGCCAGCAGAAATGGACGGAAACCTAGCGCCGGGGAGCTGTTTTTT.